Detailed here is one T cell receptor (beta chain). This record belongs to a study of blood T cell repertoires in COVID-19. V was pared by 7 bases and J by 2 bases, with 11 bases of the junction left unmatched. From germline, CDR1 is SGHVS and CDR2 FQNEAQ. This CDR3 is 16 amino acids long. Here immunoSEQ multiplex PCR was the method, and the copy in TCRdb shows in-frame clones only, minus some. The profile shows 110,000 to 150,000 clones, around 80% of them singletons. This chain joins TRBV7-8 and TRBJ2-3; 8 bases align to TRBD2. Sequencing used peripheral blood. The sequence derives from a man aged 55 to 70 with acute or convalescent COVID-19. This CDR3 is CASINSGAFLTDTQYF. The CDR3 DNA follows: TGTGCCAGCATCAATAGCGGGGCTTTCCTCACAGATACGCAGTATTTT.